A single sample is the source of the 7 T cell receptor beta chains below, sequenced in a study of blood T cells in healthy people across ages. Alongside a J-beta primer mix, a sample-barcoded 5' primer served in a second PCR lasting roughly 7 to 12 cycles. MiXCR, applied by TCRdb to the 5' RACE reads, yields one record per CDR3 protein. The sample carries over a million distinct CDR3 sequences, about 25% recorded once. These data are also associated with another study on T cells of mothers and their children.

The material sequenced was blood. These receptors all stem from a girl between 2 and 10 years old in good health.

V usage is TRBV4-1 and J usage is TRBJ2-7, with no clear D. V dropped 0 bases and J dropped 1 base, with 7 bases sitting between them. Germline CDR1 MGHRA, CDR2 YSYEKL. CDR3 length: 14 amino acids. CDR3 amino acids: CASSQDAPSYEQYF. The CDR3 nucleotides read TGCGCCAGCAGCCAAGACGCCCCGTCCTACGAGCAGTACTTC.

The rearrangement links TRBV6-5 to TRBJ2-5, with D perhaps matching TRBD2 (5 bases). V lost 11 bases to trimming and J lost 5 bases, with 12 bases between them. Germline V gene lookup returns CDR1 MNHEY and CDR2 SVGAGI. This CDR3 spans 11 amino acids. The CDR3 loop reads CAATRGETQYF. DNA for the CDR3: TGTGCCGCTACCCGGGGTGAGACCCAGTACTTC.

The chain combines TRBV7-8 with TRBJ2-5; 10 positions agree with TRBD2. Germline CDR1 is SGHVS and CDR2 is FQNEAQ. With 6 bases clipped from V and 4 bases from J, the junction kept 2 bases outside the gene matches. The CDR3 is 13 residues long. The CDR3 loop is CASRRLAGETQYF. CDR3 DNA sequence: TGTGCCAGCAGGAGACTAGCGGGAGAGACCCAGTACTTC.

This clonotype was seen more than once but under ten times. The V call is TRBV24-1, the J call TRBJ1-5; 8 nucleotides align to TRBD1. The V gene's germline CDR1 is KGHDR and CDR2 SFDVKD. The V segment lost 5 bases and the J segment 7 bases; nucleotides outside the gene matches: 6. The CDR3 loop spans 14 amino acids. The CDR3 here is CATSGEDRGQPQHF. As DNA, the CDR3 is TGTGCCACCAGTGGAGAAGACAGGGGCCAGCCCCAGCATTTT.

The CDR3 coding sequence is TGTGCCAGCAGTGAGACGGGACTGTACAATGAGCAGTTCTTC. Translating gives CASSETGLYNEQFF. V and J are TRBV6-4 and TRBJ2-1; tentative D call: TRBD2 (6 bases). Trimming took off 3 bases at V and 4 bases at J, with 10 bases between the two ends. Germline V gene sequence: CDR1 MRHNA, CDR2 SNTAGT. CDR3 size: 14 residues.

The table lists this clonotype with a few counts. The chain joins TRBV6-6 to TRBJ2-2, with a possible D match to TRBD2 (5 bases). The germline V and J ends were trimmed by 2 bases and 4 bases, with 11 bases remaining between them. The CDR3 has 15 amino acids. Germline loops: CDR1 MNHNY, CDR2 SVGAGI (reference sequence). The CDR3 nucleotides read TGTGCCAGCAGTTACGACGGCGCGGGCACCGGGGAGCTGTTTTTT. Encoded protein: CASSYDGAGTGELFF.

V usage is TRBV7-9 and J usage is TRBJ2-2, with D hard to call. Germline CDR1 and CDR2: SEHNR and FQNEAQ (reference sequence). Trimming cost V 10 bases and J 5 bases, with 11 bases left between them. The CDR3 extends over 12 amino acids. Here the CDR3 reads CAIGWGTGELFF. For the CDR3, the DNA is TGTGCCATCGGCTGGGGAACCGGGGAGCTGTTTTTT.